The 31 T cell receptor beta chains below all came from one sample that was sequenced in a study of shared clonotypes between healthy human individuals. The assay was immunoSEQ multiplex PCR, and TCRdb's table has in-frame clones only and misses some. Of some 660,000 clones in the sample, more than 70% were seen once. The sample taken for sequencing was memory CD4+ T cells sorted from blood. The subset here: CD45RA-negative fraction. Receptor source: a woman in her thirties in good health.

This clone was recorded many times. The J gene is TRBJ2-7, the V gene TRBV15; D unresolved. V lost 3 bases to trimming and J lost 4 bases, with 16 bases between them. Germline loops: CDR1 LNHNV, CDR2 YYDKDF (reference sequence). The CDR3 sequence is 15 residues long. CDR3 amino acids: CATSSPYAPSYEQYF. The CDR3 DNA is TGTGCCACCAGCAGTCCTTATGCCCCGAGTTACGAGCAGTACTTC. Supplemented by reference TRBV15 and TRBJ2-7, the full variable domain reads DAMVIQNPRYQVTQFGKPVTLSCSQTLNHNVMYWYQQKSSQAPKLLFHYYDKDFNNEADTPDNFQSRRPNTSFCFLDIRSPGLGDTAMYLCATSSPYAPSYEQYFGPGTRLTVT.

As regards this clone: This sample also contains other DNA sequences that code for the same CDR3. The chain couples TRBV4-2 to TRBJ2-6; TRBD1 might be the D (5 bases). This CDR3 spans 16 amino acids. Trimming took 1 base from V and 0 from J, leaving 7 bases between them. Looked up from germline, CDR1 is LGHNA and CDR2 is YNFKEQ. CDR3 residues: CASSQGTGSGANVLTF. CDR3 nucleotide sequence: TGTGCCAGCAGCCAAGGTACAGGCTCTGGGGCCAACGTCCTGACTTTC.

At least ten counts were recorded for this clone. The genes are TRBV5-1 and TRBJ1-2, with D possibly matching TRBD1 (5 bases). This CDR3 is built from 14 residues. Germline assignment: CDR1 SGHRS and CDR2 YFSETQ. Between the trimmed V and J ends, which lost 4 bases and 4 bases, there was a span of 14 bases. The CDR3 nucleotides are TGCGCCAGCAGCCCGTCCGGGGGAAGCTATGGCTACACCTTC. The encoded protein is CASSPSGGSYGYTF. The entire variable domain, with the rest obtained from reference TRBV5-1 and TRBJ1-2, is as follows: KAGVTQTPRYLIKTRGQQVTLSCSPISGHRSVSWYQQTPGQGLQFLFEYFSETQRNKGNFPGRFSGRQFSNSRSEMNVSTLELGDSALYLCASSPSGGSYGYTFGSGTRLTVV.

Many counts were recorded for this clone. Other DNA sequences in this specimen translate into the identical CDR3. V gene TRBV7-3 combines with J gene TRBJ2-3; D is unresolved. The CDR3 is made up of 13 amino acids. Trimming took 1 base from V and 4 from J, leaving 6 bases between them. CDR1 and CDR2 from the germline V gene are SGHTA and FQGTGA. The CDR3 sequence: CASSLSGSDTQYF. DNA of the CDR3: TGTGCCAGCAGCTTAAGCGGATCAGATACGCAGTATTTT. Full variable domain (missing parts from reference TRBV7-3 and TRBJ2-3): GAGVSQTPSNKVTEKGKYVELRCDPISGHTALYWYRQSLGQGPEFLIYFQGTGAADDSGLPNDRFFAVRPEGSVSTLKIQRTERGDSAVYLCASSLSGSDTQYFGPGTRLTVL.

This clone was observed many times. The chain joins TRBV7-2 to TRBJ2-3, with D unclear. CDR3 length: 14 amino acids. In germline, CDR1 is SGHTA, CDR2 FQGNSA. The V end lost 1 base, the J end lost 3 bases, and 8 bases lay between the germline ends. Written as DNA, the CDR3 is TGTGCCAGCAGCTTAGTTGGCGAGACAGATACGCAGTATTTT. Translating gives CASSLVGETDTQYF.

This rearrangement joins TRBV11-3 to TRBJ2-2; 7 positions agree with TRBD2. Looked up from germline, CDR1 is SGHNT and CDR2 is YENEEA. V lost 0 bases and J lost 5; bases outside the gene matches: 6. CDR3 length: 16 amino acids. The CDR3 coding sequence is TGTGCCAGCAGCTTAGACGGGAGGCCCCGTACCGGGGAGCTGTTTTTT. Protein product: CASSLDGRPRTGELFF.

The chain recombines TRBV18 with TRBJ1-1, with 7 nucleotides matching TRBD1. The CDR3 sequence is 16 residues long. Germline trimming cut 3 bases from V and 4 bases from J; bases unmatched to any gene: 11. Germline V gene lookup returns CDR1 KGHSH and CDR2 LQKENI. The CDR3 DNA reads TGTGCCAGCTCACCTCCACGGAAGGACAGGAGCACTGAAGCTTTCTTT. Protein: CASSPPRKDRSTEAFF.

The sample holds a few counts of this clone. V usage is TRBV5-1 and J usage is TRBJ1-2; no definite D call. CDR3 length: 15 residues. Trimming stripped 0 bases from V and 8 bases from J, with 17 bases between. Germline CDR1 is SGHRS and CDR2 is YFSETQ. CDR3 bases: TGCGCCAGCAGCTTGGGTGAGGGCGGTCCGGGAGGCTACACCTTC. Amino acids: CASSLGEGGPGGYTF.

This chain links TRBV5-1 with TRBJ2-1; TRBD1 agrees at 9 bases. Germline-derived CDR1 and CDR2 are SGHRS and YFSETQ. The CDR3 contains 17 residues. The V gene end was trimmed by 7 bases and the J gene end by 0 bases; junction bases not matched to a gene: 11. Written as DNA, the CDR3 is TGCGCCAGCCTAGCTGGACAGGGGTCGGTCTCCTACAATGAGCAGTTCTTC. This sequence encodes CASLAGQGSVSYNEQFF.

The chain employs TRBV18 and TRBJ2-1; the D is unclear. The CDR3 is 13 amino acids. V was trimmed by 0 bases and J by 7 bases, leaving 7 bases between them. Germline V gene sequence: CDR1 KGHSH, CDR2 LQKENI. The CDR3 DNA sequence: TGTGCCAGCTCACCACCAGGATCGAATGAGCAGTTCTTC. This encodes CASSPPGSNEQFF. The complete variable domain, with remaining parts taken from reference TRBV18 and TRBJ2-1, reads NAGVMQNPRHLVRRRGQEARLRCSPMKGHSHVYWYRQLPEEGLKFMVYLQKENIIDESGMPKERFSAEFPKEGPSILRIQQVVRGDSAAYFCASSPPGSNEQFFGPGTRLTVL.

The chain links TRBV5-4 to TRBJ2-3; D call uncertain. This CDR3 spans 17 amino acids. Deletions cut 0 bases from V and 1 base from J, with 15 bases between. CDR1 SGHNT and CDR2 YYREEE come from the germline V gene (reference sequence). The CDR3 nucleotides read TGTGCCAGCAGCTTGGATTGGGGTCTGGCGGGCACAGATACGCAGTATTTT. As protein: CASSLDWGLAGTDTQYF.

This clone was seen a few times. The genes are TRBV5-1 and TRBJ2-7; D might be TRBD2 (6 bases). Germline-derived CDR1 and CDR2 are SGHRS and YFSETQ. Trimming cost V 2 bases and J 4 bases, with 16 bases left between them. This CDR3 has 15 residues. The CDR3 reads CASSFVGGEEYEQYF. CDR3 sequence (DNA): TGCGCCAGCAGCTTCGTAGGCGGGGAGGAGTACGAGCAGTACTTC.

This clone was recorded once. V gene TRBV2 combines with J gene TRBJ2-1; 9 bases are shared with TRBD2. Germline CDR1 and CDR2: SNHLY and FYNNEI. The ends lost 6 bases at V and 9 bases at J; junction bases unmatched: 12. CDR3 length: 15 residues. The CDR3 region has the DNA TGTGCCAGCAGACAGGGACTAGCTTCGCTCACTGAGCAGTTCTTC. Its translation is CASRQGLASLTEQFF.

This chain's CDR3 is CASSLQGLSGNTIYF. The CDR3, as DNA: TGTGCCAGCAGCTTACAGGGTCTCTCTGGAAACACCATATATTTT. The chain joins TRBV5-4 to TRBJ1-3; possibly TRBD1 for D (6 bases). V lost 2 bases, J lost 0 bases, and 9 bases lay in between. In germline, CDR1 is SGHNT, CDR2 YYREEE (reference sequence). This CDR3 is 15 amino acids long.

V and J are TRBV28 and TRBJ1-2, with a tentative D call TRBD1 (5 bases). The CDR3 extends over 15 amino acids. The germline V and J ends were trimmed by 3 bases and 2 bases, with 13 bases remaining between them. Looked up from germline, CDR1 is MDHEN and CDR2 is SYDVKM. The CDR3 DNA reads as TGTGCCAGCAGTTTTGGTCAGGGAAGAAACTATGGCTACACCTTC. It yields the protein CASSFGQGRNYGYTF.

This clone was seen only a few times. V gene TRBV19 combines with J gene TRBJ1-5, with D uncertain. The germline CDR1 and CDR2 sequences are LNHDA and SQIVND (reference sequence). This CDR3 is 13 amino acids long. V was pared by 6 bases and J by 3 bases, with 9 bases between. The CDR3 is CASSRALNQPQHF. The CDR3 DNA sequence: TGTGCCAGTAGCCGAGCCCTCAATCAGCCCCAGCATTTT.

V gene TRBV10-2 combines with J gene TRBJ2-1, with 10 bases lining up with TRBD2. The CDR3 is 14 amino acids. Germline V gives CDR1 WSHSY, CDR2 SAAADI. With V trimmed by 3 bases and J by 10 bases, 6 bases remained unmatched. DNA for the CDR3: TGCGCCAGCAGTGACACTAGCGGGATGGGGGAGCAGTTCTTC. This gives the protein CASSDTSGMGEQFF.

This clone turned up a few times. This CDR3 is CASSRQGFGKHDQPQHF. The CDR3 DNA reads TGTGCCAGCAGCCGACAGGGTTTCGGCAAGCATGATCAGCCCCAGCATTTT. The rearrangement joins TRBV27 to TRBJ1-5; 7 bases are shared with TRBD1. V was pared by 6 bases and J by 5 bases, with 16 bases of the junction left unmatched. This CDR3 has 17 residues. Germline CDR1 is MNHEY and CDR2 is SMNVEV (reference sequence).

The CDR3 sequence is CSVGSGVSYEQYF. CDR3 nucleotides: TGCAGCGTTGGTAGCGGGGTCTCCTACGAGCAGTACTTC. The chain links TRBV29-1 to TRBJ2-7; 8 positions match TRBD2. Germline CDR1 SQVTM, CDR2 ANQGSEA. The CDR3 extends over 13 amino acids. V shed 4 bases, J shed 0 bases, and the junction held 2 bases outside the gene matches.

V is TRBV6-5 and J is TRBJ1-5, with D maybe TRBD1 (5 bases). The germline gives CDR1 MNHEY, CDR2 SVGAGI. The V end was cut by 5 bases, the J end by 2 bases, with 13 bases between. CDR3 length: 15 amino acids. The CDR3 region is CASSRDGQGNQPQHF. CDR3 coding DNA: TGTGCCAGCAGTCGGGACGGGCAAGGCAATCAGCCCCAGCATTTT.

The CDR3 nucleotides are TGTGCCAGCAGCCAAGTGTCCTTGTTGGAGCAGTACTTC. Protein sequence: CASSQVSLLEQYF. The chain employs TRBV14 and TRBJ2-7; D is undetermined. Per the germline V gene, CDR1 is SGHDN and CDR2 is FVKESK. The CDR3 spans 13 residues. With 1 base removed from V and 7 bases from J, the gap between germline ends came to 11 bases.

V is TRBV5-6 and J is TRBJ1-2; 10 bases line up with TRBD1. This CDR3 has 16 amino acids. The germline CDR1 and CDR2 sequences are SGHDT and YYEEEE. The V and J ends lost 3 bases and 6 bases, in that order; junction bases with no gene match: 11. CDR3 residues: CASSSGRDRGLHGYTF. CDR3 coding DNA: TGTGCCAGCAGCTCTGGCCGGGACAGGGGCCTGCATGGCTACACCTTC. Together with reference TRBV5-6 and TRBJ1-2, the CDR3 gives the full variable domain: DAGVTQSPTHLIKTRGQQVTLRCSPKSGHDTVSWYQQALGQGPQFIFQYYEEEERQRGNFPDRFSGHQFPNYSSELNVNALLLGDSALYLCASSSGRDRGLHGYTFGSGTRLTVV.

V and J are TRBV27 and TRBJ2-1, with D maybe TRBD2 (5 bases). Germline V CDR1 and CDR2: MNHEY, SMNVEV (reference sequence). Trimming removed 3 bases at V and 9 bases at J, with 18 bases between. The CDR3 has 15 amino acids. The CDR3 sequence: CASSLGSHLQGEQFF. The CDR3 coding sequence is TGTGCCAGCAGTTTGGGGAGTCATCTGCAAGGTGAGCAGTTCTTC.

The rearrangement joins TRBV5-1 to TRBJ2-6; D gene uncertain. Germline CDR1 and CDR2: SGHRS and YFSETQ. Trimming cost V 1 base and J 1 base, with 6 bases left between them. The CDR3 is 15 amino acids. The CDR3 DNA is TGCGCCAGCAGCTTGATGGGTTCTGGGGCCAACGTCCTGACTTTC. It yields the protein CASSLMGSGANVLTF. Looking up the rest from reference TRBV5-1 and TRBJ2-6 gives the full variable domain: KAGVTQTPRYLIKTRGQQVTLSCSPISGHRSVSWYQQTPGQGLQFLFEYFSETQRNKGNFPGRFSGRQFSNSRSEMNVSTLELGDSALYLCASSLMGSGANVLTFGAGSRLTVL.

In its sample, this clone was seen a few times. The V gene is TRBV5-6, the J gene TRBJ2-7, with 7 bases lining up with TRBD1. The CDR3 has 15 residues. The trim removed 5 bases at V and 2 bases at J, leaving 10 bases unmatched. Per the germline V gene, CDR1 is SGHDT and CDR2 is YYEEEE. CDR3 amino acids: CASRRQGLPTYEQYF. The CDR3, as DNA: TGTGCCAGCAGACGACAGGGCCTCCCAACCTACGAGCAGTACTTC.

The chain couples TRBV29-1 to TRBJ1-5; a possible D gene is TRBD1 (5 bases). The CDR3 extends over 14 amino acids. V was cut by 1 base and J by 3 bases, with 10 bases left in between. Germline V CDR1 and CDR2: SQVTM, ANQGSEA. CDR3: CSVEGQGFNQPQHF. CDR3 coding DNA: TGCAGCGTTGAAGGGCAGGGCTTCAATCAGCCCCAGCATTTT.

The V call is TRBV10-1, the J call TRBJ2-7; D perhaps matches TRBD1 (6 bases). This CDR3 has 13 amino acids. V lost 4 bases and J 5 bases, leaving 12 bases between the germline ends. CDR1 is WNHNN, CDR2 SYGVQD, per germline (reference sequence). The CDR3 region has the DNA TGCGCCAGCAGTGTGCAACAGGGAGACGAGCAGTACTTC. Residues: CASSVQQGDEQYF.

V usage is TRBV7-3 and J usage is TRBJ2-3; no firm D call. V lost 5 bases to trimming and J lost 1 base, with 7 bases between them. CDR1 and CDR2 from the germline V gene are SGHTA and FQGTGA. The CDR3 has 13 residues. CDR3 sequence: CASSVGGTDTQYF. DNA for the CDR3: TGTGCCAGCAGCGTTGGGGGCACAGATACGCAGTATTTT.

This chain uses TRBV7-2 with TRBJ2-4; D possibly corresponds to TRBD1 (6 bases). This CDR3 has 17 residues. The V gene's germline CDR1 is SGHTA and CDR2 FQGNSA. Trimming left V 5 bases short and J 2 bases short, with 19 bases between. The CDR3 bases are TGTGCCAGCAGCCAGCACCAGGGGAAAGGAACCAAAAACATTCAGTACTTC. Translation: CASSQHQGKGTKNIQYF.

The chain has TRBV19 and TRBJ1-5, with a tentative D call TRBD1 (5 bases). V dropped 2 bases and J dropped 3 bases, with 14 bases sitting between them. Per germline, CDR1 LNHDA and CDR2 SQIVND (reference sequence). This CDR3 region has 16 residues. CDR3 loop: CASSIPQGALNQPQHF. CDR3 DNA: TGTGCCAGTAGTATACCGCAGGGAGCCCTCAATCAGCCCCAGCATTTT. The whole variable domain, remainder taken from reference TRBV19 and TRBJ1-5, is DGGITQSPKYLFRKEGQNVTLSCEQNLNHDAMYWYRQDPGQGLRLIYYSQIVNDFQKGDIAEGYSVSREKKESFPLTVTSAQKNPTAFYLCASSIPQGALNQPQHFGDGTRLSIL.

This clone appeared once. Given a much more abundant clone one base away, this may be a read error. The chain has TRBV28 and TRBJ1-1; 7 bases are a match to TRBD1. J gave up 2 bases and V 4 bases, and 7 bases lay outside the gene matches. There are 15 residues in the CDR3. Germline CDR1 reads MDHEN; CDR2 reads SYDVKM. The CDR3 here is CASSSPTGSNTEAFF. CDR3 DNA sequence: TGTGCCAGCAGTTCCCCGACAGGGAGTAACACTGAAGCTTTCTTT.